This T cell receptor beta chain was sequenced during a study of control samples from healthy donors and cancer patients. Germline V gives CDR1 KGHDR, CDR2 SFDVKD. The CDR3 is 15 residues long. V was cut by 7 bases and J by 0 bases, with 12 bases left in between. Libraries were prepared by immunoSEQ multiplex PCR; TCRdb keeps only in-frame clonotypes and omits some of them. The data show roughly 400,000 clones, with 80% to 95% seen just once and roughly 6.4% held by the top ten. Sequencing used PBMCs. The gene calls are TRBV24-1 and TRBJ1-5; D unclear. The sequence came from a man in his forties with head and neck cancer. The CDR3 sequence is CATSTGRYSNQPQHF. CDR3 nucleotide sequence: TGTGCCACCAGCACCGGACGGTATAGCAATCAGCCCCAGCATTTT.